These T cell receptor beta chains were read from a single sample in a study of blood T cell repertoires in COVID-19. Some clones are missing from TCRdb's copy, which holds only in-frame ones; the method was immunoSEQ multiplex PCR. The repertoire consists of some 200,000 clones, with 82% occurring once and the leading ten covering around 5.5%. Sample: PBMCs or T cells enriched from blood (not recorded which). Receptors originate from a woman in her sixties or seventies with acute COVID-19. The conserved cysteine and the conserved F or W are not part of the CDR3 here. Fields, in order: V gene, CDR3 protein.

V gene: TRBV11-2
CDR3 protein: ASSQTGGDSYSNQPQH

V gene: TRBV19
CDR3 protein: ASSSRRPGGLMGNYGYT

V gene: TRBV12-3/TRBV12-4
CDR3 protein: ASSWRGSSEQY

V gene: TRBV7-9
CDR3 protein: ASSTSQHIGYT

V gene: TRBV28
CDR3 protein: ASSTGTGFEKLF

V gene: TRBV7-2
CDR3 protein: ASTNRRGDTGELF

V gene: TRBV11-3
CDR3 protein: ASSTGGRRHTEAF

V gene: TRBV7-2
CDR3 protein: ASSLAGQAVRPQH

V gene: TRBV11-3
CDR3 protein: ASSRTSGVYNEQF

V gene: TRBV15
CDR3 protein: ATSRDGDKAIGDSPLH

V gene: TRBV6-5
CDR3 protein: ASSSSGTRDNEQF

V gene: TRBV7-9
CDR3 protein: ASSLRQDSEAF

V gene: TRBV10-1
CDR3 protein: ASSDPGLAGSHGATDTQY